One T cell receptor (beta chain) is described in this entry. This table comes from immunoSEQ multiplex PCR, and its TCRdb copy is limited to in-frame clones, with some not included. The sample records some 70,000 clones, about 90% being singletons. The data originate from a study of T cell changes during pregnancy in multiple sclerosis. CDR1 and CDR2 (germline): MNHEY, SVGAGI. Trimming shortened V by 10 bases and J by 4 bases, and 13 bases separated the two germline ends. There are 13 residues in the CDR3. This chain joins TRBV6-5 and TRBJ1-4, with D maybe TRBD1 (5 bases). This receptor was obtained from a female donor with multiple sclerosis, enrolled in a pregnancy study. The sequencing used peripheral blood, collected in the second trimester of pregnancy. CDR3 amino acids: CATKTGDNEKLFF. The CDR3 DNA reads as TGTGCCACTAAGACGGGGGATAATGAAAAACTGTTTTTT.